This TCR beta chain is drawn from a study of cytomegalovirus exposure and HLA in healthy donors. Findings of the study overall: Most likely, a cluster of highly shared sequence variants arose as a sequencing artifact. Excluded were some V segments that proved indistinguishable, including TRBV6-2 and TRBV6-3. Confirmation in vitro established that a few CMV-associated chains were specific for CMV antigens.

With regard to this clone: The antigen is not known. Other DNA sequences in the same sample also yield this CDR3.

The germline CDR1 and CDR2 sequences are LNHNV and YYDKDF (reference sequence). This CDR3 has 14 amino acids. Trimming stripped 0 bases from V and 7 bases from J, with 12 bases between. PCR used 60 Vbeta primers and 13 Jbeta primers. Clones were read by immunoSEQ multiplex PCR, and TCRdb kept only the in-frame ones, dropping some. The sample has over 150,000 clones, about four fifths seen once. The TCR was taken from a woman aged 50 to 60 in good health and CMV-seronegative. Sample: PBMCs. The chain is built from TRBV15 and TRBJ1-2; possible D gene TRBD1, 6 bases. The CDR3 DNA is TGTGCCACCAGCAGAGATCGCACAGGGAGTGGCTACACCTTC. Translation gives CATSRDRTGSGYTF.